The present T cell receptor beta chain was sequenced within a study of blood T cell repertoires in COVID-19. The overall study: Sites in the United States, Italy and Spain provided acute and convalescent COVID-19 samples.

Libraries were prepared by immunoSEQ multiplex PCR; TCRdb keeps only in-frame clonotypes and omits some of them. The sample yields around 200,000 clones, about four fifths seen once. This CDR3 is 12 amino acids long. The germline gives CDR1 SEHNR, CDR2 FQNEAQ (reference sequence). V was clipped by 9 bases and J by 7 bases; unmatched bases: 5. Assignments of participants to cohorts depended upon their own reported clinical history. Cohort 3 donors counted as recovered after two negative PCRs, clearance, or resolved symptoms. Input material: PBMCs or T cells enriched from blood (not recorded which). This clonotype originated in a woman in her twenties or thirties who had recovered from COVID-19. The V call is TRBV7-9, the J call TRBJ2-1; 8 bases map to TRBD2. The CDR3 bases are TGTGCCAGTAAGGGACTAGTTAATGAGCAGTTCTTC. This translates into CASKGLVNEQFF.